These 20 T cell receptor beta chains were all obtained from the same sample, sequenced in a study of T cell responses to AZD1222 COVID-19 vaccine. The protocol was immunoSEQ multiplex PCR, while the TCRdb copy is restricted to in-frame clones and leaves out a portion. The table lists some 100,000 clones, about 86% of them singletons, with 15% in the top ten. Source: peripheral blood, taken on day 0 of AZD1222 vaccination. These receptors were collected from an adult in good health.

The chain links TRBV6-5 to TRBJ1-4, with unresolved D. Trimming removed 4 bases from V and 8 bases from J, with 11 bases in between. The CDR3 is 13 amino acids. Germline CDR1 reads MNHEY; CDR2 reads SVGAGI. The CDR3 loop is CASSSGVREKLFF. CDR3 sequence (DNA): TGTGCCAGCAGTTCTGGGGTTCGGGAAAAACTGTTTTTT.

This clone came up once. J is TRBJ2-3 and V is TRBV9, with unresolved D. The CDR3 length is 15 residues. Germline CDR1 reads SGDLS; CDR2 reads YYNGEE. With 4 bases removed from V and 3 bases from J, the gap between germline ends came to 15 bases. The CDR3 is CASSYPLARTDTQYF. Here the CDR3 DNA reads TGTGCCAGCAGCTACCCGTTGGCGAGGACAGATACGCAGTATTTT.

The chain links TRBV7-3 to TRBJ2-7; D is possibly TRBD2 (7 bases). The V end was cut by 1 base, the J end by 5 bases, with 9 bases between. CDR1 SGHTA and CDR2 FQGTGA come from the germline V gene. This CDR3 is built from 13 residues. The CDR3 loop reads CASSLRGGDEQYF. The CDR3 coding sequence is TGTGCCAGCAGCTTAAGGGGGGGCGACGAGCAGTACTTC.

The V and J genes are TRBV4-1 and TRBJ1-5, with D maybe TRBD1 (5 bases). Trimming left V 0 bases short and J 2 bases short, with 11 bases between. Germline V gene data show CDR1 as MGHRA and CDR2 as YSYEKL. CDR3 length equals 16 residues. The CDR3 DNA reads TGCGCCAGCAGCCAAGATGGGGGGACGGGCAATCAGCCCCAGCATTTT. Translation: CASSQDGGTGNQPQHF.

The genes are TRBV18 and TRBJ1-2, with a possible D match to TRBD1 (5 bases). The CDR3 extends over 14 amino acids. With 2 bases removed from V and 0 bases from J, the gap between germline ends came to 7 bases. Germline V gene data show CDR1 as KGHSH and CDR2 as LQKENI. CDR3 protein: CASSPGGTNYGYTF. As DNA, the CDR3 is TGTGCCAGCTCACCAGGGGGGACTAACTATGGCTACACCTTC.

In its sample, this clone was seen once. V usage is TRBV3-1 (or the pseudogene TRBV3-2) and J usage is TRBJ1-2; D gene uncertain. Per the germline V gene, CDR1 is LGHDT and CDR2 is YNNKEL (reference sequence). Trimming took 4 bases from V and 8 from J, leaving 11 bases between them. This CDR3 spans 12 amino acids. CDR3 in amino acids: CASSLRRNGYTF. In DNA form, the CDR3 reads TGTGCCAGCAGCCTTAGACGGAACGGCTACACCTTC.

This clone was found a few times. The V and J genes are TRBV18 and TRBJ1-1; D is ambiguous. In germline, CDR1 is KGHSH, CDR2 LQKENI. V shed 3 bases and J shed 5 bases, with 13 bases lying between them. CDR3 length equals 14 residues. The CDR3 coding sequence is TGTGCCAGCTCACCGGGGTCGGGTCGGACTGAAGCTTTCTTT. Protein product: CASSPGSGRTEAFF.

CDR3 protein: CASSETGRTDTQYF. The CDR3, as DNA: TGTGCCAGCAGTGAAACGGGGCGCACAGATACGCAGTATTTT. J is TRBJ2-3 and V is TRBV2; possibly TRBD1 or TRBD2 for D (5 bases each). Germline assignment: CDR1 SNHLY and CDR2 FYNNEI. Trimming took off 2 bases at V and 1 base at J, with 7 bases between the two ends. The CDR3 totals 14 residues. Combining the CDR3 with reference TRBV2 and TRBJ2-3 gives the whole variable domain EPEVTQTPSHQVTQMGQEVILRCVPISNHLYFYWYRQILGQKVEFLVSFYNNEISEKSEIFDDQFSVERPDGSNFTLKIRSTKLEDSAMYFCASSETGRTDTQYFGPGTRLTVL.

CDR3 region: CASTKGEAYEQYF. CDR3 sequence (DNA): TGTGCCAGCACCAAAGGAGAGGCCTACGAGCAGTACTTC. The chain recombines TRBV7-9 with TRBJ2-7; D is uncertain. Germline loops: CDR1 SEHNR, CDR2 FQNEAQ (reference sequence). The CDR3 consists of 13 residues. The V and J ends lost 7 bases and 2 bases respectively, with 12 bases between them.

The CDR3 nucleotides read TGCGCCAGCAGCCCCCTGCCGGGGTTAGCTGAAGCTTTCTTT. Its translation: CASSPLPGLAEAFF. The genes are TRBV4-1 and TRBJ1-1, with D unresolved. This CDR3 has 14 amino acids. In germline, CDR1 is MGHRA, CDR2 YSYEKL. Trimming shortened V by 4 bases and J by 6 bases, and 15 bases separated the two germline ends.

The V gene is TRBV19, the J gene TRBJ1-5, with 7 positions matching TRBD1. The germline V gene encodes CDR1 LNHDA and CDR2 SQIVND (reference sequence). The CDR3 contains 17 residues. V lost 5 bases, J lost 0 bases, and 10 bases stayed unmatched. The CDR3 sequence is CASSPGQRLYSNQPQHF. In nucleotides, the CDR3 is TGTGCCAGTAGTCCGGGACAGCGATTGTATAGCAATCAGCCCCAGCATTTT.

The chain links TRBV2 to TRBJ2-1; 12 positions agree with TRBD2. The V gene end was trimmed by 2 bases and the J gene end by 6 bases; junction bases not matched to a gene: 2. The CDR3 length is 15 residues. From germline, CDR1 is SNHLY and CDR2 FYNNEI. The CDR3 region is CASSESSGGANEQFF. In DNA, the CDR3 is TGTGCCAGCAGTGAATCTAGCGGGGGGGCCAATGAGCAGTTCTTC.

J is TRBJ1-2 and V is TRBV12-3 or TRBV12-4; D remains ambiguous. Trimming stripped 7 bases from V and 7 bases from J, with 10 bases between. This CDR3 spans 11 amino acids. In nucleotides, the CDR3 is TGTGCCAGCACAGGTGATGGTGGCTACACCTTC. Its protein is CASTGDGGYTF.

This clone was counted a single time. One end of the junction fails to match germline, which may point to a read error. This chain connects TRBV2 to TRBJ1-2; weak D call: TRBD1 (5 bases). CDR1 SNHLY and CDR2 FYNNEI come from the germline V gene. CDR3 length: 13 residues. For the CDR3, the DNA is TGTGCCGGCAGAGAAGGGGCCAACTATGGCTACACCTTC. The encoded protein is CAGREGANYGYTF.

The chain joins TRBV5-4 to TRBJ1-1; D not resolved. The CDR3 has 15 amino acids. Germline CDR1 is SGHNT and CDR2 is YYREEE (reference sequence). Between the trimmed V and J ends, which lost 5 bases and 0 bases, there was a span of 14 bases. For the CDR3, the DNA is TGTGCCAGCAGTTCTGGTGGGTGGATGAACACTGAAGCTTTCTTT. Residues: CASSSGGWMNTEAFF. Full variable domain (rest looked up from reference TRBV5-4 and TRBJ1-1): ETGVTQSPTHLIKTRGQQVTLRCSSQSGHNTVSWYQQALGQGPQFIFQYYREEENGRGNFPPRFSGLQFPNYSSELNVNALELDDSALYLCASSSGGWMNTEAFFGQGTRLTVV.

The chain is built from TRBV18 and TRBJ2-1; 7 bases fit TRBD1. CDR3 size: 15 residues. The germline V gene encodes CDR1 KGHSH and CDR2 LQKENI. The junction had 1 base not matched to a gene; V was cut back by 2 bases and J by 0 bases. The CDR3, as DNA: TGTGCCAGCTCACCAGGACAGGACTCCTACAATGAGCAGTTCTTC. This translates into CASSPGQDSYNEQFF.

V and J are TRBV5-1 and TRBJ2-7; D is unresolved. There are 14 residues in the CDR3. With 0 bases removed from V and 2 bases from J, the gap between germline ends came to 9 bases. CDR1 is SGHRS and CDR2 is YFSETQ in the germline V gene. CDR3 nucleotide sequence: TGCGCCAGCAGCTTGGGAGACGGCCCCTACGAGCAGTACTTC. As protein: CASSLGDGPYEQYF.

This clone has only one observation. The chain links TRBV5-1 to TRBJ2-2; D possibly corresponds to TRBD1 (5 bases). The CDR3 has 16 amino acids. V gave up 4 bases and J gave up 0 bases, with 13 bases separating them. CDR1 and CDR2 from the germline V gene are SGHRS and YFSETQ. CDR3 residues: CASSVQGRANTGELFF. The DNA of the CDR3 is TGCGCCAGCAGCGTCCAGGGAAGAGCGAACACCGGGGAGCTGTTTTTT.

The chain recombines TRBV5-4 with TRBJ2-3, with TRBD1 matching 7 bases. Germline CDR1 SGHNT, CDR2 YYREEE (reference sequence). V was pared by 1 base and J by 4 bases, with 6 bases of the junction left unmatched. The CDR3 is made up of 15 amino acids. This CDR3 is CASSLIGQVSDTQYF. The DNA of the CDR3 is TGTGCCAGCAGCTTGATTGGACAGGTTTCAGATACGCAGTATTTT. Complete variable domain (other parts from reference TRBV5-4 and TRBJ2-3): ETGVTQSPTHLIKTRGQQVTLRCSSQSGHNTVSWYQQALGQGPQFIFQYYREEENGRGNFPPRFSGLQFPNYSSELNVNALELDDSALYLCASSLIGQVSDTQYFGPGTRLTVL.

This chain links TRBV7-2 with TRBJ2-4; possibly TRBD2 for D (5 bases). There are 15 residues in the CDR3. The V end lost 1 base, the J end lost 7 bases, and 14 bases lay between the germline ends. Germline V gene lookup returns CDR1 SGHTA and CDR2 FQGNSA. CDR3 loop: CASSLDPASGNIQYF. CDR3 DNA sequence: TGTGCCAGCAGCTTAGACCCAGCCTCGGGGAACATTCAGTACTTC.